This T cell receptor beta chain was profiled in a study of T cell responses to AZD1222 COVID-19 vaccine. Study-wide findings and caveats: As reported, nearly half of all spike-specific TCRs target variant regions that are unmutated. Repertoires were sampled only after the peak T cell response. Of the AZD1222 recipients, only 5 to 7 were seropositive at baseline.

Generated by immunoSEQ multiplex PCR, the TCRdb table keeps only in-frame clones and is missing some. The data hold around 140,000 clones, with roughly 92% observed a single time. Notes on this clone: Its antigen is not identified.

Germline V gene lookup returns CDR1 SGHAT and CDR2 FQNNGV. The CDR3 has 14 residues. Trimming pared 3 bases from V and 5 bases from J, leaving 11 bases between. The chain is built from TRBV11-2 and TRBJ1-5; weak D call: TRBD1 (5 bases). Source: peripheral blood, taken on day 0 of AZD1222 vaccination. This TCR was sampled from an adult in good health. CDR3 sequence: CASSLGGIDQPQHF. CDR3 nucleotides: TGTGCCAGCAGCTTGGGGGGGATTGATCAGCCCCAGCATTTT. Combining the CDR3 with reference TRBV11-2 and TRBJ1-5 gives the whole variable domain EAGVAQSPRYKIIEKRQSVAFWCNPISGHATLYWYQQILGQGPKLLIQFQNNGVVDDSQLPKDRFSAERLKGVDSTLKIQPAKLEDSAVYLCASSLGGIDQPQHFGDGTRLSIL.